This paragraph reports one TCR beta chain. Its antigen is undetermined. The PCR contained 60 Vbeta and 13 Jbeta primers. Profiling relied on immunoSEQ multiplex PCR, and the TCRdb table lists in-frame clones only, not all of them. The data contain some 140,000 clones, 60% to 85% of them singletons. The CDR3 has 12 residues. V shed 4 bases and J shed 6 bases, with 9 bases lying between them. Germline-derived CDR1 and CDR2 are KGHSH and LQKENI. The data stem from a study of cytomegalovirus exposure and HLA in healthy donors. Study-wide results and limits: Previous analysis showed most TCR beta V segments were productive about 90% or about 30% of the time.

The donors (healthy individuals) were bone marrow donors. Sequencing input: PBMCs. This chain connects TRBV18 to TRBJ1-2; the D is unclear. The clonotype originates from a man between 18 and 29 years old in good health and CMV-seronegative. The CDR3 sequence is CASSRNGDGYTF. DNA for the CDR3: TGTGCCAGCTCACGAAACGGGGATGGCTACACCTTC.